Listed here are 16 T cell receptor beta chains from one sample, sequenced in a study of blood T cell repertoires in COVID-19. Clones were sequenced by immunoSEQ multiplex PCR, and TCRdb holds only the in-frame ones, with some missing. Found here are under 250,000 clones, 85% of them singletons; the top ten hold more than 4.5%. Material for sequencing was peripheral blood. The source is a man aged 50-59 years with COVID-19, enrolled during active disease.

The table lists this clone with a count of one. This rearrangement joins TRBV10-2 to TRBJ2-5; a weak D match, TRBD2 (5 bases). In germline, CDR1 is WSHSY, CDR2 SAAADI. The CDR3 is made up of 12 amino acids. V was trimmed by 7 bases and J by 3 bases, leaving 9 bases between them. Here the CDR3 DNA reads TGCGCCAGCAACTTCGGGGAAGAGACCCAGTACTTC. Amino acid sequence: CASNFGEETQYF.

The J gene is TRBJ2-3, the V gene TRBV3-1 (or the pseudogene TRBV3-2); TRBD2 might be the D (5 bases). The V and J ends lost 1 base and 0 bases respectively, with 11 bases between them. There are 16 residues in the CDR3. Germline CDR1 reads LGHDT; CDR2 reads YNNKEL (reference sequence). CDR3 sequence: CASSQGPGISTDTQYF. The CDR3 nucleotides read TGTGCCAGCAGCCAAGGGCCGGGGATAAGCACAGATACGCAGTATTTT.

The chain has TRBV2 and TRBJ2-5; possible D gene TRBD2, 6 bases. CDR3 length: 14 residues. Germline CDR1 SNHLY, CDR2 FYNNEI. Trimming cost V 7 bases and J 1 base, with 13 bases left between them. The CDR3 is CASTGREFQETQYF. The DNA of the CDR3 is TGTGCCAGCACCGGACGGGAGTTCCAAGAGACCCAGTACTTC.

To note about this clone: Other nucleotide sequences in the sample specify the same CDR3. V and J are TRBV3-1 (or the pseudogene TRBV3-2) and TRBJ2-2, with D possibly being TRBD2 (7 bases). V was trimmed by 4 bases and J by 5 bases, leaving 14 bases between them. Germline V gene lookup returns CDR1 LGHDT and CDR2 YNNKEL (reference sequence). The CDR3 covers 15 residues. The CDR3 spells CASSLGGARTGELFF. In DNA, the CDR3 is TGTGCCAGCAGCCTTGGGGGGGCCCGGACCGGGGAGCTGTTTTTT.

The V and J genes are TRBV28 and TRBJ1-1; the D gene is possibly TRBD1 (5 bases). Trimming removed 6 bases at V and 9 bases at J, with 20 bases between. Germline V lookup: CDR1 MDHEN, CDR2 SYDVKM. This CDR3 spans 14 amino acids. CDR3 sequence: CASSRPWGEGKAFF. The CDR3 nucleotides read TGTGCCAGCAGCCGTCCGTGGGGGGAGGGGAAAGCTTTCTTT.

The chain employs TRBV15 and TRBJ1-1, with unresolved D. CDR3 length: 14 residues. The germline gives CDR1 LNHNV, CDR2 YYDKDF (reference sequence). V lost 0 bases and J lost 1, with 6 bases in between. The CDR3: CATSRESSNTEAFF. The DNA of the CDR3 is TGTGCCACCAGCAGAGAAAGCTCGAACACTGAAGCTTTCTTT.

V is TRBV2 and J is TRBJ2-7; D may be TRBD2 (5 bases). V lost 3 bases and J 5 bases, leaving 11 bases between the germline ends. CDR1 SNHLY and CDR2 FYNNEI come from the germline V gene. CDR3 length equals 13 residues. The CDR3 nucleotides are TGTGCCAGCAGTGACGGACTTTCGAACGAGCAGTACTTC. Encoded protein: CASSDGLSNEQYF.

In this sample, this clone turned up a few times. In DNA, the CDR3 is TGTGCCAGCAGTTACGGGACTAGAGGGAACACCGGGGAGCTGTTTTTT. Its translation is CASSYGTRGNTGELFF. V gene TRBV6-2 or TRBV6-3 combines with J gene TRBJ2-2; 8 bases fit TRBD2. V lost 2 bases and J lost 1; bases outside the gene matches: 3. The CDR3 is made up of 16 amino acids. Looked up from germline, CDR1 is MNHEY and CDR2 is SVGEGT.

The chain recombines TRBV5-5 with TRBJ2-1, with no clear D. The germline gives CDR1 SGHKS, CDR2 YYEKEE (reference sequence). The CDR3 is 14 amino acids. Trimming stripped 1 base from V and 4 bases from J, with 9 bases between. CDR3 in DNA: TGTGCCAGCAGCTTGCTTACAGATTACAATGAGCAGTTCTTC. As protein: CASSLLTDYNEQFF.

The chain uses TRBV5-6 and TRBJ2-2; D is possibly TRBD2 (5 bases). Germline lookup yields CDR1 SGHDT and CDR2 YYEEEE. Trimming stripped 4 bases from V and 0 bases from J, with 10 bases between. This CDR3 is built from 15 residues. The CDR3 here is CASSRGLTNTGELFF. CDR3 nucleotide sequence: TGTGCCAGCAGCCGGGGTTTAACGAACACCGGGGAGCTGTTTTTT.

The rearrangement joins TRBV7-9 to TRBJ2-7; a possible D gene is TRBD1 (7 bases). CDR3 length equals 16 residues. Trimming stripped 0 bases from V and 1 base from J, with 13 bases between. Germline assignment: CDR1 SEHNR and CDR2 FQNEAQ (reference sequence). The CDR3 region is CASSLAMTGRSYEQYF. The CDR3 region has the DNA TGTGCCAGCAGCTTAGCCATGACAGGGAGGTCCTACGAGCAGTACTTC.

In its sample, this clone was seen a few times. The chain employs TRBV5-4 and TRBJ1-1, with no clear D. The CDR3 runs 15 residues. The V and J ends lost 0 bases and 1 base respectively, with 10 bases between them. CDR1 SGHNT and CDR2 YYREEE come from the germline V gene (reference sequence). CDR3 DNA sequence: TGTGCCAGCAGCTTGGCGGTACGAGGGAACACTGAAGCTTTCTTT. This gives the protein CASSLAVRGNTEAFF.

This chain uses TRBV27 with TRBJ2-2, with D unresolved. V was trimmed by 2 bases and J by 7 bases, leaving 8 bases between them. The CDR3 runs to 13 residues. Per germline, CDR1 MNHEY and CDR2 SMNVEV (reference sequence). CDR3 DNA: TGTGCCAGCAGTTTACTAGTGGGCGGGGAGCTGTTTTTT. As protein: CASSLLVGGELFF.

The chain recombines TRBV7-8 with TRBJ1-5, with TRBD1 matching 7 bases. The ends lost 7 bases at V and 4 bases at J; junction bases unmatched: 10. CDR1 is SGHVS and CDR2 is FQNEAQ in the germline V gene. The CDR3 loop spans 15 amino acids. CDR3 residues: CASTGDRAGNQPQHF. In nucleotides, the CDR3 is TGTGCCAGCACCGGAGACAGGGCAGGAAATCAGCCCCAGCATTTT.

CDR3 coding DNA: TGTGCCAGCAGCTTGGGACTAGCGGGCATACAAGAGACCCAGTACTTC. Translated: CASSLGLAGIQETQYF. This chain links TRBV5-4 with TRBJ2-5; 10 nucleotides agree with TRBD2. The CDR3 extends over 16 amino acids. Germline trimming cut 0 bases from V and 2 bases from J; bases unmatched to any gene: 4. Germline V lookup: CDR1 SGHNT, CDR2 YYREEE (reference sequence). The full variable domain, its missing parts supplied by reference TRBV5-4 and TRBJ2-5, is ETGVTQSPTHLIKTRGQQVTLRCSSQSGHNTVSWYQQALGQGPQFIFQYYREEENGRGNFPPRFSGLQFPNYSSELNVNALELDDSALYLCASSLGLAGIQETQYFGPGTRLLVL.

The CDR3 is CASSPTGTQETQYF. The CDR3 DNA reads as TGTGCCAGCAGTCCTACAGGGACCCAAGAGACCCAGTACTTC. This chain joins TRBV28 and TRBJ2-5; a weak D match, TRBD1 (6 bases). The CDR3 contains 14 residues. The germline V gene has CDR1 MDHEN and CDR2 SYDVKM. The V end lost 5 bases, the J end lost 1 base, and 11 bases lay between the germline ends.